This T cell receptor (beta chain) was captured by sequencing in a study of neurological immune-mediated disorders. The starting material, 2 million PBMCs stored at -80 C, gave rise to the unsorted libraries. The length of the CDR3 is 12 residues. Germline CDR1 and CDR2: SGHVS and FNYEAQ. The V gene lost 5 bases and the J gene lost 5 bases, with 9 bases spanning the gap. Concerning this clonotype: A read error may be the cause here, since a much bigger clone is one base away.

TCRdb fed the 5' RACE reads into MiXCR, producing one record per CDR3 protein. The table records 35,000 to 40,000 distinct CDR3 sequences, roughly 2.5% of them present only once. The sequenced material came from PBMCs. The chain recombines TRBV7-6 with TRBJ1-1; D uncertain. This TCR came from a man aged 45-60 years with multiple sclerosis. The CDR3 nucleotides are TGTGCCAGCAGCAATGGTACAACTGAAGCTTTCTTT. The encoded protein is CASSNGTTEAFF.